This record concerns one T cell receptor (beta chain) sequence. This sample is drawn from a study of blood T cell repertoires in COVID-19. About the study: Nucleic acid was either cDNA or gDNA, and it came from T cells, B-cell-depleted T cells, or PBMCs.

Source study methods: Amplifying reference gene primers gave estimates of nucleated cell counts. Repertoires were generated with immunoSEQ multiplex PCR, while TCRdb's copy carries only in-frame clones and drops some. V and J calls plus clone size are reproduced from that table; the DNA served to infer D and trimming. The table includes about 330,000 clones, 92% detected once. Residents of about two dozen US areas, aged about 18 to 95 years, made up the participants. The CDR3 loop spans 17 amino acids. Germline lookup yields CDR1 LNHDA and CDR2 SQIVND (reference sequence). V lost 6 bases and J lost 4; bases outside the gene matches: 15.

This chain links TRBV19 with TRBJ2-7; 10 bases agree with TRBD2. The receptor was isolated from a woman under 40 who had recovered from COVID-19. Sequencing input: PBMCs or T cells enriched from blood (not recorded which). CDR3 loop: CASSMSRTSGISYEQYF. The CDR3 DNA reads as TGTGCCAGTAGCATGAGCCGTACTAGCGGGATAAGTTACGAGCAGTACTTC. The whole variable domain, remainder taken from reference TRBV19 and TRBJ2-7, is DGGITQSPKYLFRKEGQNVTLSCEQNLNHDAMYWYRQDPGQGLRLIYYSQIVNDFQKGDIAEGYSVSREKKESFPLTVTSAQKNPTAFYLCASSMSRTSGISYEQYFGPGTRLTVT.